This T cell receptor beta chain was recorded in a study of a mutant IDH1 vaccine in newly diagnosed glioma. For the study at large: Radiotherapy alone preceded vaccination by 4-6 weeks; alternatively, vaccination started with temozolomide cycles. Study-level points and caveats: Vaccination elicited immune responses in 90% to 95% of patients.

V was trimmed by 5 bases and J by 6 bases, leaving 16 bases between them. The CDR3 has 15 residues. From germline, CDR1 is LNHNV and CDR2 YYDKDF (reference sequence). Some clones are missing from TCRdb's copy, which holds only in-frame ones; the method was immunoSEQ multiplex PCR. The repertoire holds 35,000 to 50,000 clones, with around 83% as singletons. Of note for this clone: Its antigen is still unknown.

Time point here: week 35, safety follow-up. Alongside topical imiquimod, each dose of vaccine comprised 300 ug of mutant IDH1 20-mer peptide. There were eight vaccinations for patients, given in weeks 1, 3, 5, 7, 11, 15, 19 and 23. The receptor was isolated from a woman in her 50s with glioma. The material sequenced was PBMCs, taken from a glioma patient whose treatment included an IDH1 peptide vaccine. The chain is built from TRBV15 and TRBJ1-4; the D is unclear. CDR3 bases: TGTGCCACCAGCGGGCTTGGGAGGTTAGATGAAAAACTGTTTTTT. Protein product: CATSGLGRLDEKLFF.